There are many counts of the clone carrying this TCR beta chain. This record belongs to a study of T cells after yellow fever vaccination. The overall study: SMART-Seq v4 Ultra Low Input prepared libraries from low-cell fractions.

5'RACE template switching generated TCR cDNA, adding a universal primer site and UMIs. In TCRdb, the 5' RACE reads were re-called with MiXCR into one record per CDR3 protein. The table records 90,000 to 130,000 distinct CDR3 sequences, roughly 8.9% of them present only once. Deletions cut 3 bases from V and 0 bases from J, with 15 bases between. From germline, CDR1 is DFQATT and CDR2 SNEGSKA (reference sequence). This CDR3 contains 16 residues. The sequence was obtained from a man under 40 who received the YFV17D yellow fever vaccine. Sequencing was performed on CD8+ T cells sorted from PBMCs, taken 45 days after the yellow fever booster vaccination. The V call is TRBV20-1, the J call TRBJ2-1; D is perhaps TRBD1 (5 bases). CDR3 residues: CSASVLGARSYNEQFF. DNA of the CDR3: TGCAGTGCTAGTGTGCTTGGGGCGCGCTCCTACAATGAGCAGTTCTTC.